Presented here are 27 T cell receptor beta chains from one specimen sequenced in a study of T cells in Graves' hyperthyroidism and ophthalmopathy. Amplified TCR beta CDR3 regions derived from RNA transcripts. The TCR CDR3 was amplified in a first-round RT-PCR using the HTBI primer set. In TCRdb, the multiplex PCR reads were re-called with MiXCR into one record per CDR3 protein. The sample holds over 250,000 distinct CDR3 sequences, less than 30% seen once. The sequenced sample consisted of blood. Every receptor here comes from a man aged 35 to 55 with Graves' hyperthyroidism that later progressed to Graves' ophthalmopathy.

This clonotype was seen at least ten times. The CDR3: CASSTGQPGNTIYF. The CDR3 nucleotides are TGTGCCAGCAGCACAGGACAGCCTGGAAACACCATATATTTT. The chain employs TRBV6-1 and TRBJ1-3, with D perhaps TRBD1 (6 bases). This CDR3 region has 14 residues. Germline CDR1 reads MNHNS; CDR2 reads SASEGT. Trimming pared 6 bases from V and 2 bases from J, leaving 11 bases between.

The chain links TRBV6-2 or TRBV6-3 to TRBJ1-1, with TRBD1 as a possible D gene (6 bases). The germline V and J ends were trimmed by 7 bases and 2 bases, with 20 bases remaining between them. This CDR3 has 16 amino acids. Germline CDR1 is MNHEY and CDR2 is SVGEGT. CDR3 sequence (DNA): TGTGCCAGCACTCTTCTCCGGGGGCAACAAAACACTGAAGCTTTCTTT. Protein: CASTLLRGQQNTEAFF.

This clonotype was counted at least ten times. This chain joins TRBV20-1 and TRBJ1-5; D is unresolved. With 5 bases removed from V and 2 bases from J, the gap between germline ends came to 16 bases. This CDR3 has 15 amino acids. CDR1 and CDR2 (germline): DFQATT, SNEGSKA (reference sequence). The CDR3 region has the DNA TGCAGTGCTTACCCGGGCCACCGAGGCAATCAGCCCCAGCATTTT. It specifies CSAYPGHRGNQPQHF.

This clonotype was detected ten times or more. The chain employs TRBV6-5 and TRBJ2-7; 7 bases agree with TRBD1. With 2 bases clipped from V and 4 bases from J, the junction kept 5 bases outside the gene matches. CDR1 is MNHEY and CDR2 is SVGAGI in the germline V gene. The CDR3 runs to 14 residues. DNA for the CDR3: TGTGCCAGCAGTTACGCAAGGGGGCTATACGAGCAGTACTTC. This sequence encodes CASSYARGLYEQYF.

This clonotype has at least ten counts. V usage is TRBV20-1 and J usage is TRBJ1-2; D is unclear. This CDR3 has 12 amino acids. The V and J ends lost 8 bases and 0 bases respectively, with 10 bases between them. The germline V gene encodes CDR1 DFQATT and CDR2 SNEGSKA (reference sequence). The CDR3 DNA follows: TGCAGTTTATACAGCTCTAACTATGGCTACACCTTC. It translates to CSLYSSNYGYTF.

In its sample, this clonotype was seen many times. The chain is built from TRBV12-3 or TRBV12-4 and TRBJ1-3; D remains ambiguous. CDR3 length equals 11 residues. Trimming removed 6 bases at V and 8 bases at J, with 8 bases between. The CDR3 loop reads CASRTEDTIYF. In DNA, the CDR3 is TGTGCCAGCAGGACCGAGGACACCATATATTTT.

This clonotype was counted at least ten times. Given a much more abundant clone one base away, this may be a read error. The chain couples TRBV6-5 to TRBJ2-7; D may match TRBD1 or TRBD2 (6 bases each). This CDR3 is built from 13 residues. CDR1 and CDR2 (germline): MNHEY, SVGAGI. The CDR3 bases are TGTGCCAACCAGGGGCGCGGGATCTACGAGCGGTACTTC. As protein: CANQGRGIYERYF.

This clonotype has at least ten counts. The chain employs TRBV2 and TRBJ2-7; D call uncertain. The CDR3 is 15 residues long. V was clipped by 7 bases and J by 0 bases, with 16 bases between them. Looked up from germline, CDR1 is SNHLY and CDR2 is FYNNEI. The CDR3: CASNAVGASSYEQYF. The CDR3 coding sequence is TGTGCCAGCAATGCTGTAGGCGCCAGCTCCTACGAGCAGTACTTC.

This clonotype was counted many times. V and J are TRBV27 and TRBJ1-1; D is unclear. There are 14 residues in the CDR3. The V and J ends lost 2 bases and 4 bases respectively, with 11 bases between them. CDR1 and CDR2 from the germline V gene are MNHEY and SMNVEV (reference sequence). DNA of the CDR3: TGTGCCAGCAGTTTAATTCGTTTGGGCACTGAAGCTTTCTTT. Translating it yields CASSLIRLGTEAFF.

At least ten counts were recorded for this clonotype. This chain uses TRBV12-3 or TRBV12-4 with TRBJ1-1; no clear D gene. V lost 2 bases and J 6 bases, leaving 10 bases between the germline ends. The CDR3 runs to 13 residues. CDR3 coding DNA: TGTGCCAGCAGTTTATCGGCGTCTTCTGAAGCTTTCTTT. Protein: CASSLSASSEAFF.

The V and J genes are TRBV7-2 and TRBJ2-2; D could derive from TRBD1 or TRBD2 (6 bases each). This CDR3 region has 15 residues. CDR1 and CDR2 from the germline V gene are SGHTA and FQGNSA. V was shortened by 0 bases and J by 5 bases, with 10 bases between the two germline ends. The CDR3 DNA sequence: TGTGCCAGCAGCTTAGCGACAGGAGGGACCGGGGAGCTGTTTTTT. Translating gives CASSLATGGTGELFF.

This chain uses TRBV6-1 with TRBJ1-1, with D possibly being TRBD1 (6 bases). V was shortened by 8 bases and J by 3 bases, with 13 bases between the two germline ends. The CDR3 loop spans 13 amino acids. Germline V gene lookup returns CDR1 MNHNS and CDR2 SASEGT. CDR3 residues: CASVPGGDTEAFF. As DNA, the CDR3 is TGTGCCAGCGTACCCGGGGGCGACACTGAAGCTTTCTTT.

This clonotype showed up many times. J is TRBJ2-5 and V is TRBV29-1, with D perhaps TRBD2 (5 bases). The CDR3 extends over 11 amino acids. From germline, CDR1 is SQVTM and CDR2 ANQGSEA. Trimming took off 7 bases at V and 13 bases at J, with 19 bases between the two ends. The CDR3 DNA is TGCAGCGCCAGCTATCTAGCAACTTCGTACTTC. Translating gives CSASYLATSYF. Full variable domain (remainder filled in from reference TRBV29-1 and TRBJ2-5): SAVISQKPSRDICQRGTSLTIQCQVDSQVTMMFWYRQQPGQSLTLIATANQGSEATYESGFVIDKFPISRPNLTFSTLTVSNMSPEDSSIYLCSASYLATSYFGPGTRLLVL.

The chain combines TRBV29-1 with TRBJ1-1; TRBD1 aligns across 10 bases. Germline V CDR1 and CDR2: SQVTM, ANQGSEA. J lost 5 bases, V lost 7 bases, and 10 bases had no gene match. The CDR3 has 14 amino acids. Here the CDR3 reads CSAMGQGPGTEAFF. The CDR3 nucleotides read TGCAGCGCCATGGGACAGGGGCCGGGGACTGAAGCTTTCTTT.

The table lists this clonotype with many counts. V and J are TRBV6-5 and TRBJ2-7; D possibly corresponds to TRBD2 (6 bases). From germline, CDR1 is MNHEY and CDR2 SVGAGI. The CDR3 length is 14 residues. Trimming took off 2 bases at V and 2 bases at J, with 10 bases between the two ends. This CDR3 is CASSYPGRAYEQYF. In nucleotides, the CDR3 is TGTGCCAGCAGTTACCCCGGGAGAGCCTACGAGCAGTACTTC.

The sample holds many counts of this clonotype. CDR3: CASSMTVNQPQHF. The CDR3 DNA is TGTGCCAGCAGCATGACAGTCAATCAGCCCCAGCATTTT. The rearrangement joins TRBV4-2 to TRBJ1-5; tentative D call: TRBD1 (5 bases). Germline V lookup: CDR1 LGHNA, CDR2 YNFKEQ. There are 13 residues in the CDR3. Trimming pared 5 bases from V and 3 bases from J, leaving 8 bases between.

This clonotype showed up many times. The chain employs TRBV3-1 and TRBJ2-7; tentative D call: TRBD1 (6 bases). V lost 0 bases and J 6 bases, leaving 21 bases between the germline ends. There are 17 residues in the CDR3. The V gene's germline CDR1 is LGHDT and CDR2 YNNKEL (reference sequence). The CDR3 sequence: CASSQDLVDSPPGEQYF. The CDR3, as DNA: TGTGCCAGCAGCCAAGACCTTGTGGACAGCCCACCGGGCGAGCAGTACTTC.

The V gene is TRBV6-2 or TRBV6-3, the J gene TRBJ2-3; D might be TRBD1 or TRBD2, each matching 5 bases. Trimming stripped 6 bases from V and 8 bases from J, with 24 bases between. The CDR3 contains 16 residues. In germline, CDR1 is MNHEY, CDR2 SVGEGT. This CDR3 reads CASSPRRGGYLGTQYF. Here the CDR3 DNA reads TGTGCCAGCAGCCCGCGTCGGGGCGGGTACCTAGGTACGCAGTATTTT.

The CDR3 bases are TGTGCCAGCAGCAACGAACCAGGGGGCGCGTCCTATGGCTACACCTTC. Encoded protein: CASSNEPGGASYGYTF. This chain uses TRBV27 with TRBJ1-2; 8 nucleotides agree with TRBD1. This CDR3 comprises 16 residues. The V and J ends lost 6 bases and 4 bases, in that order; junction bases with no gene match: 13. Germline V CDR1 and CDR2: MNHEY, SMNVEV (reference sequence).

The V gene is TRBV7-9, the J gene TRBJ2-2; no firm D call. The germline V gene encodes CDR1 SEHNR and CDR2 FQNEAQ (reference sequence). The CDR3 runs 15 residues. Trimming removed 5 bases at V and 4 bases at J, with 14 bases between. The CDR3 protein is CASSPRIGSTGELFF. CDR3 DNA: TGTGCCAGCAGCCCGCGGATAGGAAGCACCGGGGAGCTGTTTTTT.

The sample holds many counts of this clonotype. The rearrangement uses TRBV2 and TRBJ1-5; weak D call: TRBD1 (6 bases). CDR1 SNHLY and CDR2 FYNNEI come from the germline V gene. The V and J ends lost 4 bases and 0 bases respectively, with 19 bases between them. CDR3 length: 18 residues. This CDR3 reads CASSGSGGAGVSNQPQHF. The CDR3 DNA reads TGTGCCAGCAGTGGCTCGGGGGGCGCTGGGGTTAGCAATCAGCCCCAGCATTTT.

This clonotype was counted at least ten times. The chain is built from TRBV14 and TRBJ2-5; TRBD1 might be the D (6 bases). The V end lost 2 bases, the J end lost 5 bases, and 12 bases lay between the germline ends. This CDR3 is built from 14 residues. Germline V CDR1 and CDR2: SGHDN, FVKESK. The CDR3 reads CASSQSGQLETQYF. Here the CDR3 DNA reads TGTGCCAGCAGCCAATCTGGACAGCTTGAGACCCAGTACTTC.

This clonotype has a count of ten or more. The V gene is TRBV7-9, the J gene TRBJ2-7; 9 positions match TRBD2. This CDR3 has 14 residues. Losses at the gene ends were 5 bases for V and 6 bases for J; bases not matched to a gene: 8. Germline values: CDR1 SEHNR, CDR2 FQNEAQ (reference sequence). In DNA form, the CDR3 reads TGTGCCAGCAGCCCCGAGACTAGCGGCTTCGAGCAGTACTTC. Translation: CASSPETSGFEQYF.

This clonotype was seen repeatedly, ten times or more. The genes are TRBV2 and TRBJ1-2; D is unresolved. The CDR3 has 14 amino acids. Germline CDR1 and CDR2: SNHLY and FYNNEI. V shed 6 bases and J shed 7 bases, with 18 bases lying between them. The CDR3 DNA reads TGTGCCAGCAGGGTTTCGGTGGCAGTAGGTGGCTACACCTTC. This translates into CASRVSVAVGGYTF.

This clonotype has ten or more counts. The CDR3 DNA follows: TGTGCCAGCTGGGGCTCCTACGAGCAGTACTTC. Its protein product is CASWGSYEQYF. J is TRBJ2-7 and V is TRBV11-2; D remains unclear. The germline V gene has CDR1 SGHAT and CDR2 FQNNGV. V shed 8 bases and J shed 0 bases, with 5 bases lying between them. The CDR3 extends over 11 amino acids.

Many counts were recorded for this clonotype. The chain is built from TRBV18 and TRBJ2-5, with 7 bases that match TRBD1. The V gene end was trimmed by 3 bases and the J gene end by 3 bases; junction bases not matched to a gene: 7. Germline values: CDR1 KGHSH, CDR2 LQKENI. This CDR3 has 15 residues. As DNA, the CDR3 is TGTGCCAGCTCACCGGGTGGGACAGAAAAAGAGACCCAGTACTTC. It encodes CASSPGGTEKETQYF.

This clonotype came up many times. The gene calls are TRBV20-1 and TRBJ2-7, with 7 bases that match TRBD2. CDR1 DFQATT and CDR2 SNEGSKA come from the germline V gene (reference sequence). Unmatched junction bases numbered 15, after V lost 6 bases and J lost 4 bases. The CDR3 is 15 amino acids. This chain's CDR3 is CSARDSSGPGYEQYF. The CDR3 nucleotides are TGCAGTGCAAGGGACTCTAGCGGACCGGGGTACGAGCAGTACTTC.